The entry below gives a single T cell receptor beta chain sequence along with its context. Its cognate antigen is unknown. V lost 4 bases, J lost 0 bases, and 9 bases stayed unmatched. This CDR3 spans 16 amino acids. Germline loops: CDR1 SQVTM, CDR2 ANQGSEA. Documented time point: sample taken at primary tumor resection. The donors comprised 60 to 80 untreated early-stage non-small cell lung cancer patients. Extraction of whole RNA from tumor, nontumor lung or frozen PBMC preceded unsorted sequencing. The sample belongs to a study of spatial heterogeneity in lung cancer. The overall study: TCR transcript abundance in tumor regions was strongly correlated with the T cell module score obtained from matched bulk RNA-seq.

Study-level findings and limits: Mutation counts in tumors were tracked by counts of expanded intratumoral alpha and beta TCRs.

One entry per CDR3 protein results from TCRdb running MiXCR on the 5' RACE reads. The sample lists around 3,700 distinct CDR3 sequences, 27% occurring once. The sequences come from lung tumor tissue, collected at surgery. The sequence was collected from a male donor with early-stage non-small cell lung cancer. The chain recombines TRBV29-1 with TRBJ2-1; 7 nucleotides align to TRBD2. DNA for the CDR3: TGCAGCGTTGGCTCCTCGGGCGGGAGCTCCTACAATGAGCAGTTCTTC. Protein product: CSVGSSGGSSYNEQFF.